These 30 T cell receptor beta chains were all obtained from the same sample, sequenced in a study of breast tumors, draining lymph nodes, adjacent tissues. Breast cancer patients provided tissue from their axillary draining lymph nodes. TCRdb passed the multiplex PCR reads through MiXCR, listing each CDR3 protein once. The sample carries 80,000 to 130,000 distinct CDR3 sequences, approximately 21% recorded once. The sample comprised axillary lymph node tissue. These receptors all stem from a female donor with breast cancer. Some clones in this sample may be carry-over from other donors' samples.

This rearrangement joins TRBV28 to TRBJ1-2, with unresolved D. The CDR3 loop spans 16 amino acids. Trimming removed 6 bases from V and 0 bases from J, with 17 bases in between. Germline lookup yields CDR1 MDHEN and CDR2 SYDVKM. This CDR3 is CASSPREEIPNYGYTF. Here the CDR3 DNA reads TGTGCCAGCAGCCCCCGGGAAGAAATTCCTAACTATGGCTACACCTTC.

This clonotype occurred many times. V usage is TRBV4-1 and J usage is TRBJ1-6; D not certain. The ends were cut back, 0 bases at V and 0 bases at J, with 12 bases in the middle. The CDR3 length is 18 residues. Germline V lookup: CDR1 MGHRA, CDR2 YSYEKL. The CDR3 region is CASSQDMARLSYNSPLHF. As DNA, the CDR3 is TGCGCCAGCAGCCAAGATATGGCCCGCCTCTCCTATAATTCACCCCTCCACTTT.

This clonotype was counted at least ten times. CDR3 bases: TGTGCCAGCAGCGCCTACAGTAACTCCTACAATGAGCAGTTCTTC. Amino acids: CASSAYSNSYNEQFF. The rearrangement links TRBV9 to TRBJ2-1, with D unclear. The CDR3 runs 15 residues. V shed 3 bases and J shed 0 bases, with 10 bases lying between them. In germline, CDR1 is SGDLS, CDR2 YYNGEE. Drawing the rest from reference TRBV9 and TRBJ2-1, the complete variable domain is DSGVTQTPKHLITATGQRVTLRCSPRSGDLSVYWYQQSLDQGLQFLIQYYNGEERAKGNILERFSAQQFPDLHSELNLSSLELGDSALYFCASSAYSNSYNEQFFGPGTRLTVL.

Turning to this clonotype: Sequence at one end of the junction differs from germline and may be a read error. The gene calls are TRBV6-6 and TRBJ2-5; 8 bases fit TRBD1. The CDR3 totals 14 residues. The germline V gene has CDR1 MNHNY and CDR2 SVGAGI (reference sequence). The CDR3 sequence: CATSTGQGLEIQYF. In DNA, the CDR3 is TGTGCCACCAGTACAGGACAGGGCCTAGAGATCCAGTACTTC.

This clonotype was counted between two and nine times. This sequence joins TRBV27 and TRBJ1-5, with 7 bases fitting TRBD1. J gave up 3 bases and V 8 bases, and 7 bases lay outside the gene matches. This CDR3 spans 14 amino acids. CDR1 and CDR2 (germline): MNHEY, SMNVEV (reference sequence). The CDR3 sequence is CASRPGQHNQPQHF. DNA of the CDR3: TGTGCCAGCCGCCCGGGACAGCACAATCAGCCCCAGCATTTT.

This clonotype was counted at least ten times. V usage is TRBV5-1 and J usage is TRBJ2-5; D gene uncertain. CDR1 and CDR2 (germline): SGHRS, YFSETQ. V lost 0 bases and J lost 0, with 9 bases in between. The CDR3 covers 15 residues. The CDR3 sequence is CASSLATTYQETQYF. The CDR3, as DNA: TGCGCCAGCAGCTTGGCGACCACCTACCAAGAGACCCAGTACTTC. The variable domain in full, completed from reference TRBV5-1 and TRBJ2-5, reads KAGVTQTPRYLIKTRGQQVTLSCSPISGHRSVSWYQQTPGQGLQFLFEYFSETQRNKGNFPGRFSGRQFSNSRSEMNVSTLELGDSALYLCASSLATTYQETQYFGPGTRLLVL.

This clonotype was seen ten or more times. V is TRBV10-3 and J is TRBJ2-5; 14 nucleotides match TRBD2. Per germline, CDR1 ENHRY and CDR2 SYGVKD. This CDR3 spans 17 amino acids. V shed 2 bases and J 4 bases; nucleotides not matched to a gene: 6. CDR3 bases: TGTGCCATCAGTGAGGGGACTAGCGGGGGCCCCGGAGAGACCCAGTACTTC. As protein: CAISEGTSGGPGETQYF.

V and J are TRBV6-6 and TRBJ2-4, with D perhaps matching TRBD1 (6 bases). Trimming took off 6 bases at V and 5 bases at J, with 14 bases between the two ends. Germline assignment: CDR1 MNHNY and CDR2 SVGAGI (reference sequence). The CDR3 spans 14 residues. The CDR3 nucleotides are TGTGCCAGCAGCAACACAGGGTCGCAAAACATTCAGTACTTC. It encodes CASSNTGSQNIQYF.

This clonotype was detected many times. The chain uses TRBV27 and TRBJ2-7; 12 bases are shared with TRBD1. Per germline, CDR1 MNHEY and CDR2 SMNVEV (reference sequence). The V gene end was trimmed by 7 bases and the J gene end by 7 bases; junction bases not matched to a gene: 14. The CDR3 is made up of 16 amino acids. The CDR3 spells CASTQRPGQGAWEQYF. The CDR3 region has the DNA TGTGCCAGCACCCAGAGACCGGGACAGGGGGCTTGGGAGCAGTACTTC.

This clonotype was observed at least ten times. The J gene is TRBJ2-7, the V gene TRBV19; D not certain. The V end was cut by 4 bases, the J end by 0 bases, with 7 bases between. The germline CDR1 and CDR2 sequences are LNHDA and SQIVND (reference sequence). This CDR3 has 13 amino acids. CDR3 nucleotide sequence: TGTGCCAGTAGTAAGGCAGCCTCCTACGAGCAGTACTTC. Protein: CASSKAASYEQYF.

This clonotype was seen repeatedly, ten times or more. The chain employs TRBV11-2 and TRBJ2-5; 9 bases match TRBD1. The trim removed 5 bases at V and 6 bases at J, leaving 7 bases unmatched. The CDR3 contains 14 residues. Germline V lookup: CDR1 SGHAT, CDR2 FQNNGV. The CDR3 nucleotides are TGTGCCAGCAGCCTGGACAGGGGAAGGCAGACCCAGTACTTC. Amino acids: CASSLDRGRQTQYF.

On this clonotype: It may be a read error: a sequence one base away is much more abundant. The chain joins TRBV6-1 to TRBJ2-5; 9 positions match TRBD2. The CDR3 is made up of 14 amino acids. CDR1 and CDR2 (germline): MNHNS, SASEGT. Losses at the gene ends were 10 bases for V and 4 bases for J; bases not matched to a gene: 10. The CDR3 region is CATVPLRGGETQYF. Written as DNA, the CDR3 is TGTGCCACTGTCCCCTTGCGGGGGGGAGAGACCCAGTACTTC.

This clonotype came up many times. This CDR3 is CASPKGRTSGRAVDTQYF. In nucleotides, the CDR3 is TGTGCCAGCCCTAAAGGGCGGACTAGCGGGAGGGCGGTTGATACGCAGTATTTT. V usage is TRBV6-1 and J usage is TRBJ2-3; 15 nucleotides align to TRBD2. V dropped 8 bases and J dropped 6; count of bases not matched to a gene: 15. The CDR3 spans 18 residues. Germline values: CDR1 MNHNS, CDR2 SASEGT.

This clonotype was recorded many times. The CDR3 DNA is TGCGCCAGCAGCTTGGAGAATAGTTACGAGCAGTACTTC. Translation: CASSLENSYEQYF. The chain is built from TRBV5-1 and TRBJ2-7; D gene uncertain. Germline values: CDR1 SGHRS, CDR2 YFSETQ. This CDR3 spans 13 amino acids. Trimming pared 0 bases from V and 4 bases from J, leaving 8 bases between.

This clonotype was counted at least ten times. This rearrangement joins TRBV5-6 to TRBJ1-4; unclear D gene. This CDR3 has 15 residues. Germline lookup yields CDR1 SGHDT and CDR2 YYEEEE. V was trimmed by 3 bases and J by 2 bases, leaving 11 bases between them. CDR3 DNA: TGTGCCAGCAGCTCCCTCGGGCGGACTAATGAAAAACTGTTTTTT. This translates into CASSSLGRTNEKLFF.

This clonotype was found many times. CDR3: CASSPRESEQYF. In nucleotides, the CDR3 is TGTGCCAGCAGCCCCAGGGAGAGCGAGCAGTACTTC. The V and J genes are TRBV12-3 or TRBV12-4 and TRBJ2-7; D is tentatively TRBD1 or TRBD2 (5 bases each). This CDR3 contains 12 residues. V was pared by 6 bases and J by 6 bases, with 12 bases between.

The chain has TRBV15 and TRBJ1-5; tentative D call: TRBD1 (6 bases). CDR1 is LNHNV and CDR2 is YYDKDF in the germline V gene (reference sequence). Trimming removed 5 bases at V and 3 bases at J, with 17 bases between. The CDR3 loop spans 16 amino acids. DNA for the CDR3: TGTGCCACCAGCGCGGGCCAGGGACACAACAATCAGCCCCAGCATTTT. The encoded protein is CATSAGQGHNNQPQHF.

This clonotype has a count of ten or more. The chain employs TRBV7-6 and TRBJ2-2; D unresolved. Deletions cut 3 bases from V and 7 bases from J, with 6 bases between. The CDR3 consists of 12 residues. Germline V gene data show CDR1 as SGHVS and CDR2 as FNYEAQ. The CDR3 DNA is TGTGCCAGCAGCTTCTCTGGCGGGGAGCTGTTTTTT. This codes for CASSFSGGELFF.

This chain links TRBV9 with TRBJ1-5; no firm D call. From germline, CDR1 is SGDLS and CDR2 YYNGEE. The CDR3 length is 16 residues. Trimming took 3 bases from V and 6 from J, leaving 19 bases between them. CDR3 amino acids: CASSEGWSSSGQPQHF. CDR3 nucleotides: TGTGCCAGCAGCGAGGGTTGGAGCAGTTCAGGTCAGCCCCAGCATTTT. Full variable domain (missing parts from reference TRBV9 and TRBJ1-5): DSGVTQTPKHLITATGQRVTLRCSPRSGDLSVYWYQQSLDQGLQFLIQYYNGEERAKGNILERFSAQQFPDLHSELNLSSLELGDSALYFCASSEGWSSSGQPQHFGDGTRLSIL.

This clonotype was seen at least ten times. The chain employs TRBV5-4 and TRBJ2-3; 12 bases are shared with TRBD1. V lost 4 bases and J lost 5; bases outside the gene matches: 8. The CDR3 length is 16 residues. Germline CDR1 reads SGHNT; CDR2 reads YYREEE (reference sequence). CDR3: CASSNRDRGPEDTQYF. CDR3 DNA: TGTGCCAGCAGCAACCGGGACAGGGGGCCCGAAGATACGCAGTATTTT.

At least ten counts were recorded for this clonotype. V is TRBV30 and J is TRBJ1-2; 10 bases are shared with TRBD1. The V segment lost 5 bases and the J segment 7 bases; nucleotides outside the gene matches: 7. The germline V gene encodes CDR1 GTSNPN and CDR2 SVGIG (reference sequence). This CDR3 is 13 amino acids long. The CDR3 reads CAWGDRGLGGYTF. CDR3 sequence (DNA): TGTGCCTGGGGAGACAGGGGGCTAGGTGGCTACACCTTC.

In this sample, this clonotype turned up many times. The rearrangement joins TRBV5-1 to TRBJ2-5, with a possible D match to TRBD1 (6 bases). The germline V and J ends were trimmed by 3 bases and 1 base, with 10 bases remaining between them. The germline V gene encodes CDR1 SGHRS and CDR2 YFSETQ. The CDR3 length is 14 residues. The DNA of the CDR3 is TGCGCCAGCAGCTACCGACAGGTCCAAGAGACCCAGTACTTC. Translation gives CASSYRQVQETQYF.

The sample holds many counts of this clonotype. The gene calls are TRBV19 and TRBJ2-3, with 8 positions matching TRBD1. Germline-derived CDR1 and CDR2 are LNHDA and SQIVND (reference sequence). The CDR3 covers 14 residues. Unmatched junction bases numbered 5, after V lost 6 bases and J lost 3 bases. The CDR3 sequence is CASRRDRNTDTQYF. The CDR3, as DNA: TGTGCCAGTAGAAGGGACAGGAATACAGATACGCAGTATTTT. Using reference TRBV19 and TRBJ2-3 for the parts outside the CDR3, the full variable domain is DGGITQSPKYLFRKEGQNVTLSCEQNLNHDAMYWYRQDPGQGLRLIYYSQIVNDFQKGDIAEGYSVSREKKESFPLTVTSAQKNPTAFYLCASRRDRNTDTQYFGPGTRLTVL.

This clonotype has ten or more counts. The J gene is TRBJ2-7, the V gene TRBV3-1; a weak D match, TRBD2 (5 bases). This CDR3 is 13 amino acids long. Germline assignment: CDR1 LGHDT and CDR2 YNNKEL (reference sequence). The V end was cut by 3 bases, the J end by 4 bases, with 10 bases between. CDR3 residues: CASSQGALYEQYF. CDR3 in DNA: TGTGCCAGCAGCCAGGGAGCCCTTTACGAGCAGTACTTC.

The chain uses TRBV18 and TRBJ1-2, with 7 bases aligning to TRBD1. Germline assignment: CDR1 KGHSH and CDR2 LQKENI. The trim removed 3 bases at V and 4 bases at J, leaving 8 bases unmatched. The CDR3 totals 15 residues. CDR3 nucleotide sequence: TGTGCCAGCTCACCTCAGGGGGAAGTCGGCTATGGCTACACCTTC. Protein: CASSPQGEVGYGYTF.

At least ten counts were recorded for this clonotype. J is TRBJ1-4 and V is TRBV20-1; 8 bases fit TRBD1. The length of the CDR3 is 15 residues. V was clipped by 1 base and J by 6 bases; unmatched bases: 7. The germline V gene has CDR1 DFQATT and CDR2 SNEGSKA (reference sequence). In DNA form, the CDR3 reads TGCAGTGCTAGAGGTGGTCAGGGGGCGCATGAAAAACTGTTTTTT. Protein: CSARGGQGAHEKLFF.

At least ten counts were recorded for this clonotype. V gene TRBV10-1 combines with J gene TRBJ1-2; no clear D gene. This CDR3 region has 13 residues. Trimming removed 2 bases at V and 8 bases at J, with 12 bases between. CDR1 and CDR2 from the germline V gene are WNHNN and SYGVQD (reference sequence). The DNA for the CDR3 is TGCGCCAGCAGTGAGACGGGTTCTAGCGGCTACACCTTC. Translated: CASSETGSSGYTF.

In its sample, this clonotype was seen many times. V gene TRBV4-2 combines with J gene TRBJ1-3; D is undetermined. V gave up 0 bases and J gave up 1 base, with 7 bases separating them. This CDR3 region has 15 residues. Germline V gene lookup returns CDR1 LGHNA and CDR2 YNFKEQ. The CDR3 region is CASSQDQISGNTIYF. The CDR3 DNA reads as TGTGCCAGCAGCCAAGACCAGATATCTGGAAACACCATATATTTT.

This clonotype was seen repeatedly, ten times or more. As DNA, the CDR3 is TGTGCCAGCAGTCCCACCAACACAGGGGCCTATGGCTACACCTTC. Translated, it gives CASSPTNTGAYGYTF. The genes are TRBV27 and TRBJ1-2; 7 bases match TRBD1. V lost 5 bases and J lost 4; bases outside the gene matches: 10. CDR1 is MNHEY and CDR2 is SMNVEV in the germline V gene (reference sequence). This CDR3 has 15 amino acids.

The genes are TRBV6-5 and TRBJ2-1; D may correspond to TRBD1 or TRBD2 (5 bases each). V lost 9 bases, J lost 10 bases, and 16 bases lay in between. The CDR3 covers 12 residues. Germline lookup yields CDR1 MNHEY and CDR2 SVGAGI. CDR3 DNA: TGTGCCAGTTCTAGAGGGGTTGGCGAGCAGTTCTTC. Residues: CASSRGVGEQFF.